These T cell receptor beta chains were read from a single sample in a study of blood T cells in healthy people across ages. In TCRdb, the 5' RACE reads were re-called with MiXCR into one record per CDR3 protein. The sample shows fewer than 2,000,000 distinct CDR3 sequences, about 39% of them seen only once. Sequences were obtained from blood. The receptor source for this set is a human donor in good health. Each CDR3 is given with its conserved first and last residue. Each record gives: D gene, clone size, J gene, V gene, CDR3 DNA, CDR3 protein. D genes are given only for firm matches. Part of the rows lack a size; the others show once, few, many or a class for expanded clones.

D gene: NA
clone size: few
J gene: TRBJ1-4
V gene: TRBV2
CDR3 DNA: TGTGCCAGCAAACGTTGGTTCATGGGGAATGAAAAACTGTTTTTT
CDR3 protein: CASKRWFMGNEKLFF

D gene: NA
clone size: few
J gene: TRBJ2-5
V gene: TRBV7-3
CDR3 DNA: TGTGCCAGCAGCTTAAAGGGTGAATTGGAGACCCAGTACTTC
CDR3 protein: CASSLKGELETQYF

D gene: TRBD2
clone size: NA
J gene: TRBJ2-4
V gene: TRBV5-6
CDR3 DNA: TGTGCCAGCAGCTCACGACGGGGGGGAATTCAGTACTTC
CDR3 protein: CASSSRRGGIQYF

D gene: TRBD2
clone size: NA
J gene: TRBJ2-1
V gene: TRBV28
CDR3 DNA: TGTGCCAGCAGCGGGGGGGGAGAGCGTTCTCTCTCCTACAATGAGCAGTTCTTC
CDR3 protein: CASSGGGERSLSYNEQFF

D gene: TRBD1
clone size: few
J gene: TRBJ2-1
V gene: TRBV7-9
CDR3 DNA: TGTGCCAGCAGCCCGCTCCCGGGACAGGCCTACAATGAGCAGTTCTTC
CDR3 protein: CASSPLPGQAYNEQFF

D gene: TRBD1
clone size: NA
J gene: TRBJ2-1
V gene: TRBV7-3
CDR3 DNA: TGTGCCAGCAGCACCCGCCCGACAGGGATTCCGTTCTTC
CDR3 protein: CASSTRPTGIPFF

D gene: NA
clone size: NA
J gene: TRBJ1-2
V gene: TRBV12-3/TRBV12-4
CDR3 DNA: TGTGCCAGCTTTCCCGGGGCAGGGGCTAATGGCTACACCTTC
CDR3 protein: CASFPGAGANGYTF

D gene: NA
clone size: NA
J gene: TRBJ1-5
V gene: TRBV20-1
CDR3 DNA: TGCAGTGCTACAGACATACCCGAGGGACAGCCCCAGCATTTT
CDR3 protein: CSATDIPEGQPQHF

D gene: NA
clone size: few
J gene: TRBJ2-7
V gene: TRBV12-3/TRBV12-4
CDR3 DNA: TGTGCCAGCAGTTTGACTCTTACCTACGAGCAGTACTTC
CDR3 protein: CASSLTLTYEQYF

D gene: TRBD2
clone size: NA
J gene: TRBJ2-1
V gene: TRBV7-3
CDR3 DNA: TGTGCCAGCAGCTTACAAAGCGGGGGGGCGAATGAGCAGTTCTTC
CDR3 protein: CASSLQSGGANEQFF

D gene: NA
clone size: few
J gene: TRBJ2-5
V gene: TRBV12-3/TRBV12-4
CDR3 DNA: TGTGCCAGCAGAAATAGTGGAGAGACCCAGTACTTC
CDR3 protein: CASRNSGETQYF

D gene: NA
clone size: NA
J gene: TRBJ1-2
V gene: TRBV7-6
CDR3 DNA: TGTGCCAGCAGCTTAGATGGTCTGGTCGGGTACACCTTC
CDR3 protein: CASSLDGLVGYTF

D gene: NA
clone size: NA
J gene: TRBJ2-5
V gene: TRBV14
CDR3 DNA: TGTGCCAGTAGCCAAGGCGCCAGGTTGGGTGAAGGAGAGACCCAGTACTTC
CDR3 protein: CASSQGARLGEGETQYF

D gene: NA
clone size: NA
J gene: TRBJ1-4
V gene: TRBV7-2
CDR3 DNA: TGTGCCAGCAGCCTTTCGACCTTACAGGAAAAACTGTTTTTT
CDR3 protein: CASSLSTLQEKLFF

D gene: NA
clone size: NA
J gene: TRBJ1-1
V gene: TRBV10-3
CDR3 DNA: TGTGCCATCAGTGGACAGGCAGGTCCCACTGAAGCTTTCTTT
CDR3 protein: CAISGQAGPTEAFF